This T cell receptor (beta chain) was captured by sequencing in a study of blood T cell repertoires in COVID-19. On the study more broadly: Sites across the United States, Italy and Spain contributed samples from acute and convalescent COVID-19. Sample material is recorded as cDNA or gDNA derived from T cells, B-cell-depleted T cells, or PBMCs.

The count of this clone is one. The CDR3 extends over 16 amino acids. V gave up 4 bases and J gave up 4 bases, with 19 bases separating them. CDR1 and CDR2 (germline): MNHEY, SVGAGI. Method: immunoSEQ multiplex PCR; TCRdb's copy keeps in-frame clones and lacks some. The repertoire holds about 200,000 clones, with 82% as singletons. This sequence originates from a woman older than 75 with COVID-19, enrolled during active disease. The sample comprised peripheral blood. The chain recombines TRBV6-5 with TRBJ1-2; D is perhaps TRBD1 (5 bases). CDR3 region: CASSFDGSTGGYGYTF. The CDR3 DNA sequence: TGTGCCAGCAGTTTCGACGGGTCCACCGGGGGCTATGGCTACACCTTC.